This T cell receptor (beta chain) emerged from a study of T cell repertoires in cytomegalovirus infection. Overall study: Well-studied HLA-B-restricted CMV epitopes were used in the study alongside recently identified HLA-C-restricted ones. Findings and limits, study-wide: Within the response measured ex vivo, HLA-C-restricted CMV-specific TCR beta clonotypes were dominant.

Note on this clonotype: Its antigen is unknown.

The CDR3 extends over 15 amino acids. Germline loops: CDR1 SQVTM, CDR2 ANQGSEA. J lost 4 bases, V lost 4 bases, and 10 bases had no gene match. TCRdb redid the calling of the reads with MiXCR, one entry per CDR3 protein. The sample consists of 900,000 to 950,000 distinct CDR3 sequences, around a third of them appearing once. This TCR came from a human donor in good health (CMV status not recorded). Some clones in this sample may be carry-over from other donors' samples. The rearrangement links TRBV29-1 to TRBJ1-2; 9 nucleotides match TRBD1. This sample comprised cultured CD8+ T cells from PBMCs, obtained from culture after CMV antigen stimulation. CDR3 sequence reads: CSVGTWDRAGYGYTF. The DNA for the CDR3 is TGCAGCGTTGGTACCTGGGACAGGGCCGGCTATGGCTACACCTTC.